This TCR beta chain was sequenced in a study of Tregs in tolerant kidney transplant recipients. Mixed chimerism was transient after nonmyeloablative marrow transplants from related graft donors. CD4+CD25+CD127- Tregs, CD4+CD25- non-Tregs, CD4 and CD8 cells were sorted. In the case of this clone: Its antigen is as yet unknown. The read comes to an end 3 residues before the CDR3 does, leaving the germline J gene to fill in the end.

Germline lookup yields CDR1 SGHTA and CDR2 FQGNSA. V dropped 6 bases and J dropped 1 base, with 9 bases sitting between them. The CDR3 contains 14 residues. Findings and caveats of the study: Some patients' samples used different primers over time, so nucleotide sequences weren't comparable. The small number of patients limits these findings pending further validation. Donor-specific Treg expansion exceeded global Treg expansion in tolerant patients, suggesting antigen drive.

The repertoire was sequenced with immunoSEQ multiplex PCR; TCRdb's copy has only in-frame clones and lacks some. There are about 15,000 clones in the sample, with just over 3.5% held by the top ten. This clonotype originated in a human patient who received a combined kidney and bone marrow transplant. A subset of T cells may come from the graft donor. The chain has TRBV7-2 and TRBJ1-4; maybe TRBD1 (5 bases). This sample comprised CD4+ T cells from blood (PBMCs), obtained 12 months after the transplant. The CDR3 sequence: CASSRTGTNEKLFF. CDR3 DNA, as far as it was read: TGTGCCAGCAGTCGTACAGGAACTAATGAAAAA.